The next 15 T cell receptor beta chains were all read from a single sample in a study of blood T cell repertoires in COVID-19. Profiled with immunoSEQ multiplex PCR; TCRdb holds only in-frame clones, not every one. The repertoire includes about 220,000 clones, about 85% of them detected once, and over 2.5% sits in the top ten. The source material was peripheral blood. These receptors all come from a man aged 45-60 years who had recovered from COVID-19.

The chain links TRBV27 to TRBJ2-6, with D maybe TRBD1 (6 bases). CDR1 and CDR2 from the germline V gene are MNHEY and SMNVEV (reference sequence). Trimming took 1 base from V and 2 from J, leaving 12 bases between them. The CDR3 extends over 17 amino acids. DNA of the CDR3: TGTGCCAGCAGTTTATTCGGCAGGGGTGCTGGGGCCAACGTCCTGACTTTC. This encodes CASSLFGRGAGANVLTF.

This clone was counted a few times. The chain uses TRBV30 and TRBJ2-1; possible D gene TRBD1, 5 bases. Trimming cost V 2 bases and J 4 bases, with 12 bases left between them. The CDR3 sequence is 14 residues long. Germline V gives CDR1 GTSNPN, CDR2 SVGIG (reference sequence). The CDR3 region has the DNA TGTGCCTGGAGTCGCAGGGATAGTTACAATGAGCAGTTCTTC. Protein product: CAWSRRDSYNEQFF. The whole variable domain, remainder taken from reference TRBV30 and TRBJ2-1, is SQTIHQWPATLVQPVGSPLSLECTVEGTSNPNLYWYRQAAGRGLQLLFYSVGIGQISSEVPQNLSASRPQDRQFILSSKKLLLSDSGFYLCAWSRRDSYNEQFFGPGTRLTVL.

For the CDR3, the DNA is TGCGCCAGCAGCCAAGAATACATGAACTCCTACGAGCAGTACTTC. Its translation is CASSQEYMNSYEQYF. V usage is TRBV4-1 and J usage is TRBJ2-7; the D is unclear. The CDR3 is 15 amino acids. Germline V lookup: CDR1 MGHRA, CDR2 YSYEKL. The germline V and J ends were trimmed by 0 bases and 0 bases, with 9 bases remaining between them.

This chain links TRBV6-5 with TRBJ2-1, with 9 bases fitting TRBD2. Unmatched junction bases numbered 5, after V lost 5 bases and J lost 3 bases. Looked up from germline, CDR1 is MNHEY and CDR2 is SVGAGI. CDR3 length equals 15 residues. CDR3 sequence (DNA): TGTGCCAGCAGTCGAAGGACTAGCGTCTACAATGAGCAGTTCTTC. Its protein is CASSRRTSVYNEQFF.

The chain uses TRBV2 and TRBJ1-1; 7 bases are shared with TRBD1. The CDR3 totals 15 residues. Germline CDR1 reads SNHLY; CDR2 reads FYNNEI. Unmatched junction bases numbered 11, after V lost 6 bases and J lost 4 bases. CDR3 DNA: TGTGCCAGCAGCCCCAGGGGGGCTGGTGTCACTGAAGCTTTCTTT. Translation gives CASSPRGAGVTEAFF.

The chain combines TRBV9 with TRBJ2-5; a possible D gene is TRBD2 (5 bases). This CDR3 has 13 residues. Per the germline V gene, CDR1 is SGDLS and CDR2 is YYNGEE. Deletions cut 4 bases from V and 0 bases from J, with 7 bases between. Here the CDR3 reads CASSTGYQETQYF. The CDR3 nucleotides read TGTGCCAGCAGCACGGGGTACCAAGAGACCCAGTACTTC.

The chain carries TRBV4-1 and TRBJ1-1; D remains unclear. V gave up 0 bases and J gave up 0 bases, with 8 bases separating them. This CDR3 region has 15 residues. CDR1 MGHRA and CDR2 YSYEKL come from the germline V gene. The DNA for the CDR3 is TGCGCCAGCAGCCAAGATGAGTTCATGAACACTGAAGCTTTCTTT. Amino acids: CASSQDEFMNTEAFF.

This chain connects TRBV7-9 to TRBJ1-4, with D unclear. The CDR3 runs to 15 residues. The V gene lost 1 base and the J gene lost 7 bases, with 13 bases spanning the gap. CDR1 and CDR2 from the germline V gene are SEHNR and FQNEAQ (reference sequence). CDR3 sequence (DNA): TGTGCCAGCAGCTTAGGTCAGGTTTTGGGTGAAAAACTGTTTTTT. As protein: CASSLGQVLGEKLFF.

Concerning this clone itself: One junction end does not reproduce the germline sequence, and a read error may be involved. The DNA of the CDR3 is TGCGCCAGCAGCTTGTCGACAAACAAGGAGCAGTTCTTC. This encodes CASSLSTNKEQFF. V gene TRBV5-1 combines with J gene TRBJ2-1; no clear D gene. This CDR3 contains 13 residues. Germline loops: CDR1 SGHRS, CDR2 YFSETQ.

CDR3 sequence: CASIPGGRGGNQPQHF. The CDR3 bases are TGTGCCAGCATTCCCGGCGGACGGGGGGGCAATCAGCCCCAGCATTTT. The chain uses TRBV28 and TRBJ1-5; weak D call: TRBD1 (5 bases). Looked up from germline, CDR1 is MDHEN and CDR2 is SYDVKM. Between the trimmed V and J ends, which lost 7 bases and 2 bases, there was a span of 18 bases. The CDR3 is 16 residues long.

This rearrangement joins TRBV10-1 to TRBJ2-1; D remains unclear. CDR3 length: 14 residues. The germline V and J ends were trimmed by 5 bases and 1 base, with 9 bases remaining between them. Germline values: CDR1 WNHNN, CDR2 SYGVQD (reference sequence). The CDR3 sequence: CASSHDSSYNEQFF. The CDR3, as DNA: TGCGCCAGCAGTCATGACTCGTCCTACAATGAGCAGTTCTTC.

This chain links TRBV5-4 with TRBJ1-1; D is undetermined. The V gene lost 0 bases and the J gene lost 5 bases, with 11 bases spanning the gap. Germline CDR1 is SGHNT and CDR2 is YYREEE (reference sequence). The CDR3 loop spans 14 amino acids. The DNA of the CDR3 is TGTGCCAGCAGCTTGGCGGCCGCGGGGACTGAAGCTTTCTTT. It specifies CASSLAAAGTEAFF.

In its sample, this clone was seen once. The chain recombines TRBV6-5 with TRBJ2-3; TRBD1 is a possible D gene (5 bases). The germline CDR1 and CDR2 sequences are MNHEY and SVGAGI. Between the trimmed V and J ends, which lost 3 bases and 1 base, there was a span of 8 bases. The CDR3 sequence is 14 residues long. The CDR3 is CASSYDRRTDTQYF. In nucleotides, the CDR3 is TGTGCCAGCAGTTATGACAGACGCACAGATACGCAGTATTTT.

V is TRBV27 and J is TRBJ2-1; D is possibly TRBD2 (5 bases). The V and J ends lost 6 bases and 10 bases respectively, with 19 bases between them. CDR3 length: 14 residues. Per the germline V gene, CDR1 is MNHEY and CDR2 is SMNVEV (reference sequence). CDR3 protein: CASSPLGEPGEQFF. The CDR3 DNA sequence: TGTGCCAGCAGCCCCCTCGGGGAGCCTGGGGAGCAGTTCTTC.

The gene calls are TRBV4-2 and TRBJ2-7; 9 bases are shared with TRBD1. This CDR3 is 14 amino acids long. CDR1 and CDR2 from the germline V gene are LGHNA and YNFKEQ. V was pared by 0 bases and J by 9 bases, with 6 bases of the junction left unmatched. The CDR3 nucleotides are TGTGCCAGCAGCCAAGAACAGGGGGCTCGAGGGCAGTACTTC. Encoded protein: CASSQEQGARGQYF.